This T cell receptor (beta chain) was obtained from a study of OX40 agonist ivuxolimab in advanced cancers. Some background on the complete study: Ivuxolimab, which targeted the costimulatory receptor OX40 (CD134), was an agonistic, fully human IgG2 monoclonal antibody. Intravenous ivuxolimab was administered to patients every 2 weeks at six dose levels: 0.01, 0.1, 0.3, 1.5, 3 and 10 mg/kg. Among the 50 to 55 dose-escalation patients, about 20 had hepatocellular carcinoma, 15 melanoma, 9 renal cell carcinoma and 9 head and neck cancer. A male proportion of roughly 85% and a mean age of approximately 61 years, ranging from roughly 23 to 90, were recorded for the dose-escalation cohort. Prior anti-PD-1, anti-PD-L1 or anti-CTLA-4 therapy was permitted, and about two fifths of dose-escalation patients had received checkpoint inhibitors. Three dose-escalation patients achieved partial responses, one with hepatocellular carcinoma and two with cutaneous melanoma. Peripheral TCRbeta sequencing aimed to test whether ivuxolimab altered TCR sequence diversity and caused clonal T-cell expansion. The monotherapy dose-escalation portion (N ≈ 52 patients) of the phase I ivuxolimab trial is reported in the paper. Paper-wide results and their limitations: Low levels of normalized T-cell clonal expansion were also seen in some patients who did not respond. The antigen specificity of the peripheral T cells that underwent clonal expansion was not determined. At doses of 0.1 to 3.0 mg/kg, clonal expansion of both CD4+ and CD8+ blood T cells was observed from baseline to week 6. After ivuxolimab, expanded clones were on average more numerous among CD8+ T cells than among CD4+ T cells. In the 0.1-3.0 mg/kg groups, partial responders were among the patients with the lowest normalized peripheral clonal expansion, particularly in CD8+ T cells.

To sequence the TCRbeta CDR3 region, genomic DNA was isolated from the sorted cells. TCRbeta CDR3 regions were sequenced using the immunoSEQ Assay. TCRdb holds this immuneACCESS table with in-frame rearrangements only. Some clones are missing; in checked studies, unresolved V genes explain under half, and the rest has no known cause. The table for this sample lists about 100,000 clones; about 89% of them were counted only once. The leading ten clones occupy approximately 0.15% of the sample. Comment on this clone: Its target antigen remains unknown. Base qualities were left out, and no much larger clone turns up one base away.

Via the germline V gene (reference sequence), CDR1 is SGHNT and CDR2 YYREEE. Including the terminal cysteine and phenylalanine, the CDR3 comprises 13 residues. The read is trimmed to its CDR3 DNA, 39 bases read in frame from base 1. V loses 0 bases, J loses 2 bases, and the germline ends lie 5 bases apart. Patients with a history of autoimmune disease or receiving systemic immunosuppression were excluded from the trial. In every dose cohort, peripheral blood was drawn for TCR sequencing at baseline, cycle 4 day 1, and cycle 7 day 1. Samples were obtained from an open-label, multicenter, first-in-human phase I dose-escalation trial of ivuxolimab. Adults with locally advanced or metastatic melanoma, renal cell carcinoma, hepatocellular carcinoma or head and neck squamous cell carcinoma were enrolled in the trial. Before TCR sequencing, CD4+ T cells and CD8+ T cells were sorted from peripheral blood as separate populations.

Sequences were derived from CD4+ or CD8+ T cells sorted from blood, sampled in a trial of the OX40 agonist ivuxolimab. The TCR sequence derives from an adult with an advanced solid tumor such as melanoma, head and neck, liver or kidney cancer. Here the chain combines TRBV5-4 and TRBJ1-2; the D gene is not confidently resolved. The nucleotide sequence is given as TGTGCCAGCAGCTTGGACCCAAACTATGGCTACACCTTC. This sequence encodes CASSLDPNYGYTF.